This T cell receptor (beta chain) was captured by sequencing in a study of tumor-infiltrating lymphocytes in localized non-small cell lung cancer. As for the study in general: Several tumor histologies, both smoking statuses, and some post-neoadjuvant chemotherapy samples were included. From each patient, both tumor and uninvolved lung, non-adjacent to tumor, were sampled.

V was pared by 0 bases and J by 1 base, with 5 bases of the junction left unmatched. The CDR3 extends over 17 amino acids. The germline gives CDR1 SGHRS, CDR2 YFSETQ. Details on this clone: What it binds is unknown.

Generated by immunoSEQ multiplex PCR, the TCRdb table keeps only in-frame clones and is missing some. The table lists 10,000 to 15,000 clones, approximately 85% of them singletons, with 3% to 4% in the top ten. Study-wide findings and caveats: No T-cell fraction difference was seen between IM1 and IM2 tumors. Only some patients had TCR sequencing, depending on available tissue.

The chain employs TRBV5-1 and TRBJ2-3; 10 bases align to TRBD1. This clonotype was sampled from a human donor with non-small cell lung cancer. The specimen was uninvolved lung tissue not adjacent to the tumor. CDR3 nucleotide sequence: TGCGCCAGCAGCTTGGACCGAGGGACAGGGGGCACAGATACGCAGTATTTT. It translates to CASSLDRGTGGTDTQYF.